This T cell receptor beta chain was identified in a study of Graves' ophthalmopathy and Graves' hyperthyroidism. Study-level points and caveats: The model flagged ophthalmopathy progression at 70% to 71% sensitivity and 72.22% specificity.

Amplification from RNA transcripts yielded the TCR beta CDR3 regions. RT-PCR was first run with HTBI primers, then multiplex PCR in a second round. MiXCR, run by TCRdb on the multiplex PCR reads, gives a single entry per CDR3 protein. This table holds around 400,000 distinct CDR3 sequences, 21% found once. Worth noting for this clonotype: Antigen: not known.

CDR1 SNHLY and CDR2 FYNNEI come from the germline V gene. There are 13 residues in the CDR3. Trimming took 7 bases from V and 0 from J, leaving 4 bases between them. Newly diagnosed hyperthyroidism donors, aged 18 to 65, duration under 2 months. Orbital computed tomography, thyroid ultrasound, TRAb, serum thyroxine and clinical symptoms formed the basis of diagnosis. The sequencing sample was made of peripheral blood. The J gene is TRBJ1-6, the V gene TRBV2; D gene ambiguous. The receptor's source is a woman between 18 and 29 years old with stable Graves' hyperthyroidism. CDR3 loop: CASKSSYNSPLHF. The CDR3 region has the DNA TGTGCCAGCAAGAGCTCCTATAATTCACCCCTCCACTTT.